This TCR beta chain was sequenced in a study of neurological immune-mediated disorders. Overall study context: A relapsing-remitting course was seen in most of the 34 multiple sclerosis patients and a secondary progressive course in 3.

In this sample, this clonotype turned up many times. Its antigen is undetermined. Study observations and caveats: Expanded clones shared no identical CDR3 amino acid sequences across subjects, which suggested private TCR-beta repertoires in all groups.

The time point denotes: longitudinal time-point 3. From 2 million PBMCs stored at -80 C, the unsorted libraries were generated. The authors produced cDNA by 5'RACE using 10-nucleotide random UMIs. TCRdb re-called the 5' RACE reads through MiXCR, storing one row per CDR3 protein. This sample carries about 84,000 distinct CDR3 sequences, about 4% of them seen once, and the ten largest clones take 4.5% to 6%. This CDR3 comprises 15 residues. From germline, CDR1 is SGHRS and CDR2 YFSETQ. The trim removed 5 bases at V and 12 bases at J, leaving 18 bases unmatched. The clonotype originates from a woman between 55 and 75 years old with multiple sclerosis. Sequenced material: PBMCs. The chain has TRBV5-1 and TRBJ2-7; 9 nucleotides align to TRBD1. This CDR3 reads CASSPPGQGSQRRYF. DNA for the CDR3: TGCGCCAGCAGTCCACCGGGACAGGGATCCCAGAGACGGTACTTC.